Described below is a single T cell receptor (beta chain) sequence and its context. The data belong to a study of glioma-infiltrating T cells after dendritic cell vaccination. The primer mix had 60 V beta and 13 J beta primers. Measured with immunoSEQ multiplex PCR; TCRdb has only the in-frame clones, and not every one. The repertoire holds over 90,000 clones, with roughly 76% as singletons. Looked up from germline, CDR1 is MNHNS and CDR2 is SASEGT. Trimming took 1 base from V and 6 from J, leaving 4 bases between them. This CDR3 has 11 residues. The origin of this receptor is a human donor with glioblastoma. The V call is TRBV6-1, the J call TRBJ2-7, with D uncertain. Sequencing used blood, obtained before dendritic cell vaccination. Written as DNA, the CDR3 is TGTGCCAGCAGTGAAGTCTCCGAGCAGTACTTC. This gives the protein CASSEVSEQYF.